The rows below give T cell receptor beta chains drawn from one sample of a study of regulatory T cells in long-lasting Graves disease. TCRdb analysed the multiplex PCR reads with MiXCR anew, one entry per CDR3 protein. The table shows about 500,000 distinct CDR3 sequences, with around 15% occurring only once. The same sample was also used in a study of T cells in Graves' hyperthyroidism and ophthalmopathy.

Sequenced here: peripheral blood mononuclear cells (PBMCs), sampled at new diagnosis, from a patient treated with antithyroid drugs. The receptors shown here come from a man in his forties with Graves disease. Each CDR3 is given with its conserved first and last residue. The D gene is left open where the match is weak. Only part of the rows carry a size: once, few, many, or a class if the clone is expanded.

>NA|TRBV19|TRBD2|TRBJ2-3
CASSIQEFGAGGPDTQYF
TGTGCCAGTAGTATACAAGAATTTGGAGCGGGAGGGCCAGATACGCAGTATTTT
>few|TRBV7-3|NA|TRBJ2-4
CASSIPGPVGNIQYF
TGTGCCAGCAGCATACCGGGCCCAGTGGGGAACATTCAGTACTTC
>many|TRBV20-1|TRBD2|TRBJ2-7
CSATGLAGVLHEQYF
TGCAGTGCAACGGGACTAGCGGGAGTTTTACACGAGCAGTACTTC
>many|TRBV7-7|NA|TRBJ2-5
CASSLHLKETQYF
TGTGCTAGCAGCTTACACTTAAAAGAGACCCAGTACTTC
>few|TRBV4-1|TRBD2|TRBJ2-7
CASSQDSLAGVYEQYF
TGCGCCAGCAGCCAAGATTCACTAGCGGGAGTATACGAGCAGTACTTC
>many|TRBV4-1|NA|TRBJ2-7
CASSQTPGHRYEQYF
TGCGCCAGCAGCCAAACCCCGGGACATCGCTACGAGCAGTACTTC
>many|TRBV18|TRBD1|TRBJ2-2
CASLPRGRITGELFF
TGTGCCAGCTTACCCAGGGGGCGTATCACCGGGGAGCTGTTTTTT
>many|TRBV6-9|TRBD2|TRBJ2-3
CASSYGLAGHTDTQYF
TGTGCCAGCAGTTACGGGTTAGCGGGACACACAGATACGCAGTATTTT
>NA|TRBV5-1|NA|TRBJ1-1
CASRTWGGPLTEAFF
TGCGCCAGCAGAACTTGGGGGGGCCCCTTGACTGAAGCTTTCTTT
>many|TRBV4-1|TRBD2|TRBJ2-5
CASSQGVGTSGWQETQYF
TGCGCCAGCAGCCAAGGAGTGGGGACTAGCGGGTGGCAGGAGACCCAGTACTTC
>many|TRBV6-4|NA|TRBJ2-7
CASSDPSPSYEQYF
TGTGCCAGCAGTGACCCAAGTCCGTCCTACGAGCAGTACTTC
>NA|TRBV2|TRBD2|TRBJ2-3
CASRRRLAGGRTDTQYF
TGTGCCAGCAGGCGAAGGCTAGCGGGAGGTCGCACAGATACGCAGTATTTT
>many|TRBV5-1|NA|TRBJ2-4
CASSLDESGVMANIQYF
TGCGCCAGCAGCTTGGATGAGTCGGGAGTCATGGCGAACATTCAGTACTTC
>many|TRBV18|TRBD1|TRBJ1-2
CASSQENPTRGHGYTF
TGTGCCAGCTCACAGGAAAATCCTACTAGGGGGCACGGCTACACCTTC
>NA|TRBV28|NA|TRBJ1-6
CASNRILNSPLHF
TGTGCCAGTAACAGAATTTTGAATTCACCCCTCCACTTT
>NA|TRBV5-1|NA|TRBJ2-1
CASSFGTGLNEQFF
TGCGCCAGCAGCTTCGGGACGGGTTTAAATGAGCAGTTCTTC
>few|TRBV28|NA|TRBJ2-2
CASSQGQRLAGELFF
TGTGCCAGCAGCCAAGGACAGAGGTTGGCCGGGGAGCTGTTTTTT
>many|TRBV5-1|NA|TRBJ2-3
CASIGGSTDTQYF
TGCGCCAGCATTGGGGGGAGCACAGATACGCAGTATTTT
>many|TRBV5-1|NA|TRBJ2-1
CASSSPATRGSRGHNEQFF
TGCGCCAGCAGCTCACCCGCCACAAGGGGTTCGCGAGGTCACAATGAGCAGTTCTTC
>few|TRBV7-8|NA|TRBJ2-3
CASSAASALPGDTQYF
TGTGCCAGCAGCGCCGCTAGCGCCCTTCCCGGAGATACGCAGTATTTT
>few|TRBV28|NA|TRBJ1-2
CASSFWQRRGYTF
TGTGCCAGCAGTTTTTGGCAAAGGAGAGGCTACACCTTC
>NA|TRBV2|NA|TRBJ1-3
CASRALQVSGPGNTIYF
TGTGCCAGCAGGGCACTTCAAGTTTCGGGGCCCGGAAACACCATATATTTT
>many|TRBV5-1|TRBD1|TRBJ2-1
CASSLEQGAYNEQFF
TGCGCCAGCAGCTTGGAACAGGGGGCCTACAATGAGCAGTTCTTC
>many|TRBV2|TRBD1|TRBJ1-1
CASRSTGGQGLRDTEAFF
TGTGCCAGCAGATCCACTGGGGGACAGGGATTGAGGGACACTGAAGCTTTCTTT
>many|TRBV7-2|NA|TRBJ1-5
CASSLRADYSNQPQHF
TGTGCCAGCAGCTTAAGAGCAGATTATAGCAATCAGCCCCAGCATTTT
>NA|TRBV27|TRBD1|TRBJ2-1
CASSLFPGQGTYNEQFF
TGTGCCAGCAGTTTATTTCCGGGACAGGGAACTTACAATGAGCAGTTCTTC
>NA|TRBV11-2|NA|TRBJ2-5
CASSLDPGGRAQYF
TGTGCCAGCAGCTTAGATCCAGGGGGGAGGGCCCAGTACTTC
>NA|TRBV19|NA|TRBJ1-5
CARGASEGRNQPQHF
TGTGCCAGGGGAGCATCGGAGGGTCGCAATCAGCCCCAGCATTTT
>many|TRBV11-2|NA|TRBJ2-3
CASSRRNTDTQYF
TGTGCCAGCAGCCGACGTAACACAGATACGCAGTATTTT
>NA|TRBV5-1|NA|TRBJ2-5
CASIPEGAGVAETQYF
TGCGCCAGCATCCCAGAGGGCGCCGGGGTGGCGGAGACCCAGTACTTC
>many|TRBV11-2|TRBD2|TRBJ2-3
CASSIAGDTQYF
TGTGCCAGCAGCATAGCGGGAGATACGCAGTATTTT
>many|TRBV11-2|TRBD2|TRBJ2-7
CASSFRLGLATNEQYF
TGTGCCAGCAGCTTCCGTTTGGGACTAGCTACGAACGAGCAGTACTTC
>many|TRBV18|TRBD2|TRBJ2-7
CASSPLMASGSYEQYF
TGTGCCAGCTCACCACTAATGGCTAGCGGGAGTTACGAGCAGTACTTC
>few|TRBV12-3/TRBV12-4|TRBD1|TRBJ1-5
CASSPGQGAINQPQHF
TGTGCCAGCAGTCCGGGACAGGGGGCGATCAATCAGCCCCAGCATTTT
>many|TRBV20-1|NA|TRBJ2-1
CSARREGQEQFF
TGCAGTGCTAGGAGGGAGGGACAGGAGCAGTTCTTC
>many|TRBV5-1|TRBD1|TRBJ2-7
CASSRPGQGNEQYF
TGCGCCAGCAGCAGACCGGGACAGGGTAACGAGCAGTACTTC
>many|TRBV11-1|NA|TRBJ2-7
CASSLGVRGRTYEQYF
TGTGCCAGCAGCCTAGGAGTACGGGGGCGAACCTACGAGCAGTACTTC
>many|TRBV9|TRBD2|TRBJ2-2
CASSVASGHETGELFF
TGTGCCAGCAGCGTGGCTAGCGGGCATGAAACCGGGGAGCTGTTTTTT
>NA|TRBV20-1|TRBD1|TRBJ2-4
CSAGTEKVDIQYF
TGCAGTGCTGGGACAGAAAAGGTTGACATTCAGTACTTC
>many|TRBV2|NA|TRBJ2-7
CASNGRGLGSYEQYF
TGTGCCAGCAATGGGCGGGGATTGGGTTCCTACGAGCAGTACTTC
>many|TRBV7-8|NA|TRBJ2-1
CASSLRSRDLGLSEQFF
TGTGCCAGCAGCTTACGCTCCCGGGACCTCGGACTGAGTGAGCAGTTCTTC
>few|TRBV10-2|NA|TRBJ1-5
CASSEVIGGVSNQPQHF
TGCGCCAGCAGTGAGGTCATAGGCGGGGTGAGCAATCAGCCCCAGCATTTT
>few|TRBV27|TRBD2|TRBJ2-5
CASSNPGTIQETQYF
TGTGCCAGCAGCAATCCCGGGACTATCCAAGAGACCCAGTACTTC
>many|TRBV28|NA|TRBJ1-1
CASSFPHNTEAFF
TGTGCCAGCAGTTTCCCGCACAACACTGAAGCTTTCTTT
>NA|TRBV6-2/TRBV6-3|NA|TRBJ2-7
CASSYSRNLWGNSYEQYF
TGTGCCAGCAGTTACTCGCGAAATCTTTGGGGCAACTCCTACGAGCAGTACTTC
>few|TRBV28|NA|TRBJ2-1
CASSYGGDSKFF
TGTGCCAGCAGTTACGGCGGGGACTCGAAGTTCTTC
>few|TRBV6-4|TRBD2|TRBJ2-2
CASSGTSASRDTGELFF
TGTGCCAGCAGCGGGACTAGCGCCTCTCGGGACACCGGGGAGCTGTTTTTT
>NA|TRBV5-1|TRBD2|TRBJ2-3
CASSTGGRGDTQYF
TGCGCCAGCTCGACGGGGGGAAGGGGAGATACGCAGTATTTT
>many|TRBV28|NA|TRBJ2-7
CASSIASYEQYF
TGTGCCAGCAGTATTGCTTCCTACGAGCAGTACTTC
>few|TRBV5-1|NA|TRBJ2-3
CASRQSTSTDTQYF
TGCGCCAGCAGGCAGTCAACTAGCACAGATACGCAGTATTTT
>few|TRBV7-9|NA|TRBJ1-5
CASSLSEGRSNQPQHF
TGTGCCAGCAGCTTATCCGAGGGACGGAGCAATCAGCCCCAGCATTTT
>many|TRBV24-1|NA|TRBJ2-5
CATSDGSQETQYF
TGTGCCACCAGTGATGGGTCCCAAGAGACCCAGTACTTC
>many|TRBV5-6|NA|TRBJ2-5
CASRLGRAQETQYF
TGTGCCAGCAGGTTAGGGCGGGCCCAAGAGACCCAGTACTTC
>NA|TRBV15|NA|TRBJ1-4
CATGRAPGEKLFF
TGTGCCACCGGGCGGGCGCCGGGCGAAAAACTGTTTTTT